Below, 3 T cell receptor beta chains from the same sample are listed, as sequenced in a study of identical twins. TCRdb fed the 5' RACE reads into MiXCR, producing one record per CDR3 protein. The repertoire holds 1.5 million to 2 million distinct CDR3 sequences, with roughly a third as singletons. Sequencing used cord blood. These receptor sequences come from a newborn girl in good health.

The CDR3 sequence is CASSQYSKREGRGEQYF. The CDR3 DNA reads TGCGCCAGCAGCCAATACTCCAAGCGGGAGGGCCGTGGTGAGCAGTACTTC. The J gene is TRBJ2-5, the V gene TRBV4-1; 10 bases are a match to TRBD2. This CDR3 is built from 17 residues. CDR1 and CDR2 from the germline V gene are MGHRA and YSYEKL. The J segment lost 11 bases and the V segment lost 2 bases, leaving 17 bases of the junction unmatched.

At least ten counts were recorded for this clonotype. The chain combines TRBV13 with TRBJ2-7; D remains ambiguous. Trimming stripped 0 bases from V and 2 bases from J, with 8 bases between. This CDR3 has 14 residues. Germline V gene lookup returns CDR1 PRHDT and CDR2 FYEKMQ (reference sequence). As DNA, the CDR3 is TGTGCCAGCAGCTTAGGCCTCCAGACCTACGAGCAGTACTTC. It encodes CASSLGLQTYEQYF. The variable domain in full, completed from reference TRBV13 and TRBJ2-7, reads AAGVIQSPRHLIKEKRETATLKCYPIPRHDTVYWYQQGPGQDPQFLISFYEKMQSDKGSIPDRFSAQQFSDYHSELNMSSLELGDSALYFCASSLGLQTYEQYFGPGTRLTVT.

Comment on this clonotype: A single base separates this from a much larger clone, so it may be a read error. This chain joins TRBV3-1 and TRBJ2-2; D remains unclear. V gave up 8 bases and J gave up 3 bases, with 7 bases separating them. The CDR3 contains 12 residues. Germline CDR1 and CDR2: LGHDT and YNNKEL (reference sequence). The CDR3 nucleotides are TGTGCCAGCGGCCCCTACACCGGGGAGCTGTTTTTT. Translating it yields CASGPYTGELFF. The full variable domain, with the rest looked up from reference TRBV3-1 and TRBJ2-2, is DTAVSQTPKYLVTQMGNDKSIKCEQNLGHDTMYWYKQDSKKFLKIMFSYNNKELIINETVPNRFSPKSPDKAHLNLHINSLELGDSAVYFCASGPYTGELFFGEGSRLTVL.